The TCR beta chain described here comes from a study of blood T cell repertoires in COVID-19. Study at large: Collection of acute and convalescent COVID-19 samples took place in the United States, Italy and Spain. PBMCs, B-cell-depleted T cells, or T cells were the source of the cDNA or gDNA that made up the material.

From germline, CDR1 is SGHRS and CDR2 YFSETQ. The CDR3 runs to 12 residues. The V and J ends lost 0 bases and 9 bases respectively, with 9 bases between them. Authors' processing steps: Amplification of reference gene primers provided the estimated nucleated cell counts. Assay used: immunoSEQ multiplex PCR; TCRdb lists only in-frame clones, some missing. V, J and clone size are taken as reported in that table, and D and trimming were inferred from the DNA itself. The sample lists about 12,000 clones, around 73% seen once, with roughly 30% in the top ten. This chain links TRBV5-1 with TRBJ2-5; D is unresolved. This clonotype was sampled from a human donor in a cohort sampled during active COVID-19. Source material: peripheral blood. CDR3 sequence reads: CASSLDLRAQYF. CDR3 nucleotides: TGCGCCAGCAGCTTGGACCTCCGGGCCCAGTACTTC.